The entry below describes one TCR beta chain. Method: immunoSEQ multiplex PCR; TCRdb's copy keeps in-frame clones and lacks some. The repertoire consists of about 82,000 clones, with about 94% occurring once and the leading ten covering 0.3% to 0.45%. From germline, CDR1 is LNHDA and CDR2 SQIVND (reference sequence). The CDR3 is 19 amino acids. With V trimmed by 9 bases and J by 5 bases, 24 bases remained unmatched. The data are from a study of technical replicates of blood from several donors. This chain uses TRBV19 with TRBJ2-1, with 8 bases fitting TRBD2. This clonotype was obtained from a human donor in good health. Sequencing was done on a sample of T cells isolated from PBMCs. The CDR3 loop reads CASSSSLSSSGWKNNEQFF. Written as DNA, the CDR3 is TGTGCCAGCTCTAGTTCGTTATCATCTAGCGGGTGGAAAAACAATGAGCAGTTCTTC. Complete variable domain (other parts from reference TRBV19 and TRBJ2-1): DGGITQSPKYLFRKEGQNVTLSCEQNLNHDAMYWYRQDPGQGLRLIYYSQIVNDFQKGDIAEGYSVSREKKESFPLTVTSAQKNPTAFYLCASSSSLSSSGWKNNEQFFGPGTRLTVL.